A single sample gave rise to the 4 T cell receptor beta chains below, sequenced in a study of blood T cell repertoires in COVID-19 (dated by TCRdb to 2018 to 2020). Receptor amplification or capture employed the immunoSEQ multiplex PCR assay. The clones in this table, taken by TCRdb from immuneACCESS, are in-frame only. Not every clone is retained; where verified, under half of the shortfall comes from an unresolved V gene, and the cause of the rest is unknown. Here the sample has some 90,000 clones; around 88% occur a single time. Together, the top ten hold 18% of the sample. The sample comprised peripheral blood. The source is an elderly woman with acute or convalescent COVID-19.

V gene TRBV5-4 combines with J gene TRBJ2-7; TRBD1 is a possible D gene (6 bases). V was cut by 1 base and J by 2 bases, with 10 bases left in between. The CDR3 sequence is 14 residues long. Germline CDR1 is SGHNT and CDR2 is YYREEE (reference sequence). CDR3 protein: CASSLTRGPYEQYF. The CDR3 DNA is TGTGCCAGCAGCTTGACCAGGGGACCCTACGAGCAGTACTTC. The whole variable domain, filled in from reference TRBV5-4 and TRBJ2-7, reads ETGVTQSPTHLIKTRGQQVTLRCSSQSGHNTVSWYQQALGQGPQFIFQYYREEENGRGNFPPRFSGLQFPNYSSELNVNALELDDSALYLCASSLTRGPYEQYFGPGTRLTVT.

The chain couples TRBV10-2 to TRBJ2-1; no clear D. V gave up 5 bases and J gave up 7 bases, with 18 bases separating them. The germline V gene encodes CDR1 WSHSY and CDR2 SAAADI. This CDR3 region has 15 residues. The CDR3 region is CASSPHRSELNEQFF. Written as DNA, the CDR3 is TGCGCCAGCAGTCCCCACCGTAGTGAGTTGAATGAGCAGTTCTTC.

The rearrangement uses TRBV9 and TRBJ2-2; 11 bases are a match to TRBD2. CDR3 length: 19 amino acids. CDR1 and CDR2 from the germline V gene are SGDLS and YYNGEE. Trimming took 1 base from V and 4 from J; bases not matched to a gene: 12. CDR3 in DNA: TGTGCCAGCAGCGTAAGCCTATTAGCGGGGGGGCTTGGCACCGGGGAGCTGTTTTTT. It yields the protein CASSVSLLAGGLGTGELFF.

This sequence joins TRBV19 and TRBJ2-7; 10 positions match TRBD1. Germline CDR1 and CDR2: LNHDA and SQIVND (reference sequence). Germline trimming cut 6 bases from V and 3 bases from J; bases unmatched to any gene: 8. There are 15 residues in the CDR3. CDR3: CASSRTGTGDYEQYF. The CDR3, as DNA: TGTGCCAGTAGCAGAACCGGGACAGGGGACTACGAGCAGTACTTC.